This T cell receptor (beta chain) emerged from a study of blood T cells in healthy people across ages. This clonotype was recorded once. With a J-beta primer mix and a sample-barcoded 5' primer, a second PCR ran roughly 6 to 11 cycles. TCRdb re-analysed the 5' RACE reads in MiXCR, keeping a single row per CDR3 protein. The sample consists of more than 650,000 distinct CDR3 sequences, roughly 20% of them appearing once. In germline, CDR1 is SGDLS, CDR2 YYNGEE. V gave up 4 bases and J gave up 0 bases; unmatched junction bases: 12. The length of the CDR3 is 18 residues. The specimen sequenced was blood. The receptor comes from a man between 65 and 80 years old in good health. The chain is built from TRBV9 and TRBJ1-4, with 7 nucleotides matching TRBD1. The CDR3 loop reads CASSPATGNRPTNEKLFF. CDR3 nucleotide sequence: TGTGCCAGCAGCCCCGCGACAGGGAACCGCCCAACTAATGAAAAACTGTTTTTT.